Presented here are 18 T cell receptor beta chains from one specimen sequenced in a study of blood T cell repertoires in COVID-19. Produced via immunoSEQ multiplex PCR; TCRdb's table is partial and in-frame only. The sample lists a few hundred thousand clones, approximately 84% occurring once. Specimen: PBMCs or T cells enriched from blood (not recorded which). These receptors all stem from a woman aged 25 to 39 who had recovered from COVID-19.

The rearrangement joins TRBV2 to TRBJ1-2, with 8 nucleotides matching TRBD1. V was pared by 7 bases and J by 8 bases, with 6 bases of the junction left unmatched. The CDR3 has 12 amino acids. Germline assignment: CDR1 SNHLY and CDR2 FYNNEI. CDR3 loop: CASKEDRGGYTF. In DNA form, the CDR3 reads TGTGCCAGCAAAGAAGACAGGGGAGGCTACACCTTC.

The rearrangement links TRBV2 to TRBJ2-7; weak D call: TRBD1 (5 bases). Germline V gene sequence: CDR1 SNHLY, CDR2 FYNNEI. The CDR3 extends over 14 amino acids. The V and J ends lost 3 bases and 5 bases respectively, with 14 bases between them. In DNA, the CDR3 is TGTGCCAGCAGTGAGGTGGGCGGCAGGGACGAGCAGTACTTC. Its translation: CASSEVGGRDEQYF.

The chain is built from TRBV19 and TRBJ1-6; 11 nucleotides align to TRBD1. This CDR3 has 14 amino acids. The trim removed 10 bases at V and 6 bases at J, leaving 5 bases unmatched. The V gene's germline CDR1 is LNHDA and CDR2 SQIVND (reference sequence). The CDR3 coding sequence is TGTGCCATCGGGACAGGGGGTCCTAATTCACCCCTCCACTTT. This sequence encodes CAIGTGGPNSPLHF. The variable domain in full, with the rest retrieved from reference TRBV19 and TRBJ1-6, is DGGITQSPKYLFRKEGQNVTLSCEQNLNHDAMYWYRQDPGQGLRLIYYSQIVNDFQKGDIAEGYSVSREKKESFPLTVTSAQKNPTAFYLCAIGTGGPNSPLHFGNGTRLTVT.

This chain links TRBV7-8 with TRBJ1-5; 7 positions agree with TRBD1. This CDR3 has 16 residues. The germline CDR1 and CDR2 sequences are SGHVS and FQNEAQ. The junction had 8 bases not matched to a gene; V was cut back by 5 bases and J by 1 base. CDR3: CASSPHPGGSNQPQHF. In DNA form, the CDR3 reads TGTGCCAGCAGCCCCCATCCAGGGGGGAGCAATCAGCCCCAGCATTTT.

This chain links TRBV5-1 with TRBJ2-7; D perhaps matches TRBD2 (5 bases). The V end was cut by 0 bases, the J end by 4 bases, with 11 bases between. Germline CDR1 is SGHRS and CDR2 is YFSETQ. This CDR3 contains 14 residues. The DNA for the CDR3 is TGCGCCAGCAGCTTGGAGCCCGGGGATTACGAGCAGTACTTC. This codes for CASSLEPGDYEQYF.

J is TRBJ1-2 and V is TRBV7-8, with no clear D. Germline V gene sequence: CDR1 SGHVS, CDR2 FQNEAQ. The V gene lost 4 bases and the J gene lost 0 bases, with 9 bases spanning the gap. This CDR3 has 14 residues. The CDR3 bases are TGTGCCAGCAGCTCGAATTCAGCTAACTATGGCTACACCTTC. It specifies CASSSNSANYGYTF.

This clone has just a few counts. The chain links TRBV7-9 to TRBJ2-2; D unresolved. V was cut by 10 bases and J by 6 bases, with 9 bases left in between. The CDR3 covers 11 residues. Germline V gene sequence: CDR1 SEHNR, CDR2 FQNEAQ (reference sequence). The CDR3 DNA reads as TGTGCCAACCATCAGGCCGGGGAGCTGTTTTTT. This gives the protein CANHQAGELFF.

This rearrangement joins TRBV15 to TRBJ1-6; tentatively, D is TRBD1 (6 bases). The CDR3 covers 15 residues. Germline V gene data show CDR1 as LNHNV and CDR2 as YYDKDF (reference sequence). Trimming shortened V by 5 bases and J by 0 bases, and 8 bases separated the two germline ends. The CDR3 reads CATSVQGSYNSPLHF. Written as DNA, the CDR3 is TGTGCCACCAGCGTACAGGGCTCCTATAATTCACCCCTCCACTTT. Full variable domain (rest looked up from reference TRBV15 and TRBJ1-6): DAMVIQNPRYQVTQFGKPVTLSCSQTLNHNVMYWYQQKSSQAPKLLFHYYDKDFNNEADTPDNFQSRRPNTSFCFLDIRSPGLGDTAMYLCATSVQGSYNSPLHFGNGTRLTVT.

The chain is built from TRBV21-1 and TRBJ1-2; the table names TRBD1, a call not compared with the DNA. TRBV21-1 is a pseudogene segment. CDR3 length: 15 residues. This chain's CDR3 is CASSIIRTGFYGYTF. CDR3 DNA: TGTGCCAGCAGCATTATACGTACAGGGTTCTATGGCTACACCTTC.

This clone appeared many times. The V and J genes are TRBV5-1 and TRBJ2-1; 8 bases line up with TRBD2. This CDR3 contains 13 residues. Per the germline V gene, CDR1 is SGHRS and CDR2 is YFSETQ. With V trimmed by 8 bases and J by 2 bases, 3 bases remained unmatched. CDR3 nucleotide sequence: TGCGCCAGTACTAGCGGTACCTACAATGAGCAGTTCTTC. Its protein is CASTSGTYNEQFF.

The chain links TRBV3-1 (or the pseudogene TRBV3-2) to TRBJ1-5, with D hard to call. The CDR3 covers 15 residues. Germline V gene data show CDR1 as LGHDT and CDR2 as YNNKEL (reference sequence). The V end was cut by 2 bases, the J end by 2 bases, with 10 bases between. The CDR3 sequence: CASSQSDSGNQPQHF. The CDR3 DNA sequence: TGTGCCAGCAGCCAAAGTGACTCCGGCAATCAGCCCCAGCATTTT.

This clone has only one observation. DNA of the CDR3: TGTGCCAGTAGTTTAGGACAGGCGCATGGCTACACCTTC. Amino acids: CASSLGQAHGYTF. The chain uses TRBV19 and TRBJ1-2; TRBD1 agrees at 7 bases. V lost 5 bases, J lost 6 bases, and 6 bases stayed unmatched. The CDR3 spans 13 residues. Germline assignment: CDR1 LNHDA and CDR2 SQIVND (reference sequence).

This rearrangement joins TRBV4-1 to TRBJ2-2, with 13 bases matching TRBD2. CDR1 and CDR2 (germline): MGHRA, YSYEKL. The CDR3 runs to 16 residues. V lost 3 bases, J lost 4 bases, and 2 bases stayed unmatched. CDR3 amino acids: CASSHGLAGATGELFF. The CDR3 DNA follows: TGCGCCAGCAGCCACGGACTAGCGGGGGCCACCGGGGAGCTGTTTTTT.

This clone was seen a single time. The chain links TRBV14 to TRBJ1-1; D not resolved. Trimming took off 1 base at V and 5 bases at J, with 20 bases between the two ends. Germline V gene data show CDR1 as SGHDN and CDR2 as FVKESK. CDR3 length: 17 amino acids. The CDR3 is CASSQVRAAGLWTEAFF. DNA for the CDR3: TGTGCCAGCAGCCAAGTGCGGGCAGCTGGGCTGTGGACTGAAGCTTTCTTT. The full variable domain, with the rest looked up from reference TRBV14 and TRBJ1-1, is EAGVTQFPSHSVIEKGQTVTLRCDPISGHDNLYWYRRVMGKEIKFLLHFVKESKQDESGMPNNRFLAERTGGTYSTLKVQPAELEDSGVYFCASSQVRAAGLWTEAFFGQGTRLTVV.

The chain has TRBV5-1 and TRBJ1-2; 10 bases line up with TRBD1. Germline CDR1 is SGHRS and CDR2 is YFSETQ. The CDR3 covers 13 residues. The V and J ends lost 3 bases and 7 bases, in that order; junction bases with no gene match: 3. CDR3 bases: TGCGCCAGCAGCTGGACAGGGGGAGGTGGCTACACCTTC. Translation: CASSWTGGGGYTF.

This clone has only one observation. The chain is built from TRBV6-2 or TRBV6-3 and TRBJ1-1; D call uncertain. The V gene lost 5 bases and the J gene lost 4 bases, with 26 bases spanning the gap. CDR1 and CDR2 from the germline V gene are MNHEY and SVGEGT. The CDR3 consists of 18 residues. CDR3 coding DNA: TGTGCCAGCAGTCCCTGGGCCCTCCCCCTAATGAAGGTCACTGAAGCTTTCTTT. It codes for CASSPWALPLMKVTEAFF.

This chain links TRBV19 with TRBJ2-1; 11 bases are shared with TRBD2. V gave up 4 bases and J gave up 7 bases; unmatched junction bases: 6. The CDR3 has 15 residues. Germline values: CDR1 LNHDA, CDR2 SQIVND (reference sequence). CDR3 coding DNA: TGTGCCAGTAGTAATAGCGGGAGGGCCTGGAATGAGCAGTTCTTC. Translation gives CASSNSGRAWNEQFF.

This clone is a singleton in its sample. The rearrangement uses TRBV7-9 and TRBJ1-4; 9 bases are a match to TRBD1. The length of the CDR3 is 15 residues. Germline-derived CDR1 and CDR2 are SEHNR and FQNEAQ (reference sequence). V trimming: 4 bases; J trimming: 14 bases; junction bases outside the gene matches: 14. This CDR3 is CASSSGQGSGDWLFF. The DNA for the CDR3 is TGTGCCAGCAGCTCCGGACAGGGGAGCGGAGATTGGCTGTTTTTT.